These 10 T cell receptor beta chains came from one sample sequenced in a study of vaccination and CD4 T cells after COVID-19. The Oncomine TCR Beta short-read assay was applied to DNA of cultured CD4+ T cells. MiXCR was run by TCRdb on the PCR reads, yielding one entry per CDR3 protein. This table holds around 4,000 distinct CDR3 sequences, 63% found once. Which antigens these TCRs recognize remains unknown. Treatment defined: roughly ten-day PBMC culture with coronavirus spike peptide pools or control peptides (ViraFEST assay). Samples of CD4+ T cells were obtained from the unexposed donor before the COVID-19 pandemic (2011-2018). The specimen was CD4+ T cells from blood, cultured in vitro. These receptors were obtained from a human donor in good health.

The rearrangement uses TRBV6-4 and TRBJ2-4; no reliable D call. V was shortened by 8 bases and J by 15 bases, with 20 bases between the two germline ends. This CDR3 spans 12 amino acids. In germline, CDR1 is MRHNA, CDR2 SNTAGT. The CDR3 protein is CASQSALDVMYF. The DNA for the CDR3 is TGTGCCAGCCAGTCGGCGCTGGATGTCATGTACTTC.

This clonotype was seen a handful of times. The J gene is TRBJ1-2, the V gene TRBV30; 8 positions match TRBD1. V was clipped by 4 bases and J by 3 bases; unmatched bases: 7. The CDR3 consists of 14 residues. Germline values: CDR1 GTSNPN, CDR2 SVGIG (reference sequence). In nucleotides, the CDR3 is TGTGCCTGGACCATGGACAGGGCTGACTATGGCTACACCTTC. It is translated as CAWTMDRADYGYTF.

This chain connects TRBV7-6 to TRBJ2-7; the D gene is possibly TRBD1 (7 bases). Germline CDR1 and CDR2: SGHVS and FNYEAQ. This CDR3 has 14 amino acids. Trimming stripped 0 bases from V and 6 bases from J, with 12 bases between. The CDR3 DNA reads TGTGCCAGCAGCTTAGCGGAGGGGGCGGGCGAGCAGTACTTC. Translation: CASSLAEGAGEQYF.

This clonotype was counted a single time. V gene TRBV28 combines with J gene TRBJ2-3; 11 positions agree with TRBD2. V lost 4 bases to trimming and J lost 4 bases; unmatched junction nucleotides: 10. The CDR3 spans 17 residues. Germline loops: CDR1 MDHEN, CDR2 SYDVKM. CDR3 region: CASSSRLSGGAPDTQYF. The DNA for the CDR3 is TGTGCCAGCAGTTCACGCCTTAGCGGGGGGGCCCCAGATACGCAGTATTTT.

The chain combines TRBV12-3 or TRBV12-4 with TRBJ1-2; 7 nucleotides align to TRBD1. CDR3 length: 14 residues. Unmatched junction bases numbered 10, after V lost 6 bases and J lost 6 bases. Here the CDR3 reads CASRQNRGMHGYTF. The DNA for the CDR3 is TGTGCCAGCAGACAAAACAGGGGAATGCATGGCTACACCTTC.

This clonotype has only a few counts. The chain joins TRBV7-2 to TRBJ2-5, with D tentatively TRBD2 (7 bases). V shed 0 bases and J shed 7 bases, with 12 bases lying between them. The V gene's germline CDR1 is SGHTA and CDR2 FQGNSA. The CDR3 sequence is 14 residues long. The CDR3 here is CASSLAGGLGTQYF. The CDR3 DNA sequence: TGTGCCAGCAGCTTAGCCGGGGGGCTCGGGACCCAGTACTTC. The variable domain in full, with the rest retrieved from reference TRBV7-2 and TRBJ2-5, is GAGVSQSPSNKVTEKGKDVELRCDPISGHTALYWYRQSLGQGLEFLIYFQGNSAPDKSGLPSDRFSAERTGGSVSTLTIQRTQQEDSAVYLCASSLAGGLGTQYFGPGTRLLVL.

This clonotype has a handful of counts. The chain joins TRBV6-2 or TRBV6-3 to TRBJ1-2; TRBD1 is a possible D gene (6 bases). Germline V gives CDR1 MNHEY, CDR2 SVGEGT. CDR3 length: 15 residues. The ends were cut back, 5 bases at V and 4 bases at J, with 17 bases in the middle. CDR3 sequence (DNA): TGTGCCAGCAGTGACGGGACACGTGGGGCCTATGGCTACACCTTC. This encodes CASSDGTRGAYGYTF.

The J gene is TRBJ1-3, the V gene TRBV7-2, with 9 positions matching TRBD1. This CDR3 has 16 residues. V lost 5 bases to trimming and J lost 4 bases; unmatched junction nucleotides: 9. CDR1 is SGHTA, CDR2 FQGNSA, per germline. The CDR3 spells CASSPPGTGFGNTIYF. Here the CDR3 DNA reads TGTGCCAGCAGCCCACCCGGGACAGGGTTCGGAAACACCATATATTTT.

This clonotype appeared a few times. V is TRBV25-1 and J is TRBJ1-2; D may be TRBD1 (6 bases). CDR1 and CDR2 from the germline V gene are MGHDK and SYGVNS. Trimming stripped 5 bases from V and 4 bases from J, with 11 bases between. This CDR3 is built from 13 residues. The CDR3 protein is CASSHTGLYGYTF. In nucleotides, the CDR3 is TGTGCCAGCAGTCATACAGGGCTCTATGGCTACACCTTC.

The genes are TRBV2 and TRBJ2-7, with D tentatively TRBD1 or TRBD2 (6 bases each). The V and J ends lost 6 bases and 6 bases respectively, with 15 bases between them. This CDR3 contains 13 residues. Germline V gives CDR1 SNHLY, CDR2 FYNNEI. This CDR3 is CASRDSGDCEQYF. For the CDR3, the DNA is TGTGCCAGCAGGGACTCAGGGGACTGCGAGCAGTACTTC.